The T cell receptor (beta chain) described here comes from a study of shared clonotypes between healthy human individuals (dated by TCRdb to the early 2020s). The study in broad terms: A couple of women and a few men aged 18 to 49 years were included in the cohort. For each donor, CD4 naive and CD4 memory were each run on three plates, CD8 naive on two plates, and CD8 memory on one plate. To estimate repertoire size and how much clonotype sharing occurs between individuals, the study deeply sequenced the blood TCR repertoires of about five healthy adults. Libraries were prepared and TCR repertoires were sequenced by different laboratories using diverse techniques, in order to increase sequencing depth and limit assay-specific biases. Leukapheresis yielded between about 0.85 and 10 billion PBMCs per donor.

Note on this clone: There is no known antigen for this receptor. Base qualities are not recorded, but no much larger clone differs from it by a single base.

The donors were healthy, HIV-negative adults who had no recently reported acute infections or vaccinations. Every donor was a Caucasian adult living in Nashville, Tennessee, USA. CD4+ T cells were enriched by magnetic negative selection; naive cells were then positively selected on CD45RA, and the negative fraction formed the memory subset. After blood collection by leukapheresis, PBMCs were isolated using Ficoll-Histopaque density gradient centrifugation and then cryopreserved in the vapor phase of liquid nitrogen. Analytical flow cytometry was used to check the purity and quantity of each magnetically sorted T cell population. Each sorted fraction had its genomic DNA isolated and then quantified by UV absorbance on a Nanodrop 2000c. The germline V and J ends show losses of 5 bases and 1 base respectively, and no gene match explains 14 bases of the junction. The CDR3 spans 17 residues, from the cysteine through the phenylalanine. Only the CDR3 portion is preserved as DNA: 51 bases, with reading frame beginning at the first base. In the germline V gene, CDR1 corresponds to SQVTM and CDR2 to ANQGSEA.

Here is what the overall study found, with its caveats: Larger estimated clonotype richness was generally found for naive subsets than for memory subsets. Because the study included a small number of donors, the genetic and exposure-history diversity represented was limited. Rarefaction of sorted-subset datasets indicated incomplete sequencing despite the large sequencing depth. Clonotypes shared by all four sorted-subset donors showed higher generation probabilities than non-shared clonotypes. About 4.5% of naive CD4, approximately 3.7% of naive CD8, 2.3% of memory CD4, and approximately 0.39% of memory CD8 clonotypes were shared across several donors. Based on pairwise subsampling, the degree of clonotype sharing among donors was expected to be affected by sequencing depth. Sampling was restricted to blood, and TCR repertoires in tissue are likely to differ from TCR repertoires in blood.

Using the deep immunoSEQ assay, TCR CDR3 regions were amplified from genomic DNA by multiplex PCR. Genomic DNA extracted from each cell subset was distributed evenly over all wells of several immunoSEQ 96-well plates, and each plate served as one replicate. Each replicate PCR for sorted subsets received about 0.2 ug genomic DNA, equal to roughly 29,000 T cell genomes. Purified libraries were measured with a Qubit 3.0 fluorometer, size-checked on a Bioanalyzer 2100, and measured again with the KAPA Library Quantification kit. Every immunoSEQ 96-well plate was sequenced on a dedicated single-read 150-cycle Illumina NextSeq 550 flow cell. The paper's data handling went like this. Because only junctional sequences without quality scores were contained in the immunoSEQ output, filtering matching that applied to full-length reads could not be performed. Sequences were annotated with PyIR, a Python wrapper for IgBLAST v1.9, and V/J genes and CDR3 were assigned using IMGT germline references. Any read was removed if the V/J assignment was weak (E-value above 1e-6), the CDR3 was missing, or the read contained stop codons, out-of-frame junctions, or ambiguous translated residues. V3J clonotypes were defined by identical inferred V gene, J gene, and CDR3 amino acid sequence. To compute the percentage overlap between repertoires, the number of shared unique clonotypes was divided by the size of the smaller repertoire. RTK rarefaction, the Chao1 estimator, and Recon v2.1 estimates of unobserved clonotypes were used to assess repertoire richness. Generation probabilities were computed with OLGA for all TCRbeta clonotypes obtained by the gDNA method from a handful of donors. Sourced from immuneACCESS, this table was stored by TCRdb with only in-frame sequences that have V and J called. A share of the clones is absent; for the studies checked, an unresolved V gene accounts for under half, and the remainder has no known explanation. V and J calls and clone size follow that table, whereas D and trimming were derived from the DNA. The sample yields 2 million to 3 million clones; 93% were counted once. The ten most abundant clones make up approximately 0.35% of the sample.

The sequence links TRBV29-1 to TRBJ1-1, with 9 middle bases fitting TRBD1. The receptor comes from a man aged 18 to 30 in good health. Some clones in this sample may be carry-over from other donors' samples. Source material: naive CD4+ T cells from PBMCs. This specimen's cell subset or site label, per the study, means: CD45RA+ positively selected. The encoded CDR3 is CSVSRDRAFMRNTEAFF. In nucleotides, the sequence is TGCAGCGTTTCCCGGGACAGGGCCTTTATGCGGAACACTGAAGCTTTCTTT.